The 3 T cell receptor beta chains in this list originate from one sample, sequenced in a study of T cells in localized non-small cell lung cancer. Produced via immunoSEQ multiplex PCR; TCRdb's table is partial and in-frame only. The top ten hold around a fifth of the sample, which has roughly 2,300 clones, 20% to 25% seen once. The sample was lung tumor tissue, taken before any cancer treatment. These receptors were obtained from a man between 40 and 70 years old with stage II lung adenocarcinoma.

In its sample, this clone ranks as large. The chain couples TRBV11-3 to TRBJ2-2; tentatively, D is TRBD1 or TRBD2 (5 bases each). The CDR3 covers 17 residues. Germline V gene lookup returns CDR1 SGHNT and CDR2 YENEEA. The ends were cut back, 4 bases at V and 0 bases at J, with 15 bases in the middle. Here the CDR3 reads CASSWERGNANTGELFF. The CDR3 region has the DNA TGTGCCAGCAGCTGGGAGAGGGGAAACGCGAACACCGGGGAGCTGTTTTTT. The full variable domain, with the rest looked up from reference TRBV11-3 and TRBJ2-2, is EAGVVQSPRYKIIEKKQPVAFWCNPISGHNTLYWYLQNLGQGPELLIRYENEEAVDDSQLPKDRFSAERLKGVDSTLKIQPAELGDSAVYLCASSWERGNANTGELFFGEGSRLTVL.

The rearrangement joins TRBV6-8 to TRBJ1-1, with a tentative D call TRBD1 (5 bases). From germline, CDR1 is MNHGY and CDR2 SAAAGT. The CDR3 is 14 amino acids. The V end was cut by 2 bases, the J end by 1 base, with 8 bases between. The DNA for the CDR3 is TGTGCCAGCAGTTACGAGGGGTGGAACACTGAAGCTTTCTTT. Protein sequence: CASSYEGWNTEAFF.

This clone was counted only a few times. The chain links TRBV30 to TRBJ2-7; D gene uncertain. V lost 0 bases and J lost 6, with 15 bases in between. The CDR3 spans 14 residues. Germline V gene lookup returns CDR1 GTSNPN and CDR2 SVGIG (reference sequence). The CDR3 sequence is CAWSVTRRQREQYF. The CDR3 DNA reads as TGTGCCTGGAGTGTAACTCGTCGGCAACGCGAGCAGTACTTC.